This T cell receptor (beta chain) was retrieved from a study of beta chain features in type 1 diabetes. The investigators reverse transcribed all of the isolated RNA, so they sequenced expressed TCRB transcripts. TCRdb's table, derived via immunoSEQ multiplex PCR, lists solely in-frame clones and lacks some. The data show around 200,000 clones, 10% to 15% seen once. In this sample, this clone turned up a few times. Germline CDR1 is MDHEN and CDR2 is SYDVKM. V shed 5 bases and J shed 3 bases, with 5 bases lying between them. This CDR3 spans 11 amino acids. The chain carries TRBV28 and TRBJ2-7; D not certain. The clonotype originates from a woman aged 18-29 years in good health. The specimen sequenced was central memory CD4+ T cells from blood. CDR3 bases: TGTGCCAGCAGTCCAAACTACGAGCAGTACTTC. The encoded protein is CASSPNYEQYF.